This T cell receptor beta chain was recovered during a study of CXCR3-negative and CXCR3-positive naive CD8 T cells. The CDR3 runs to 12 residues. The V gene's germline CDR1 is SQVTM and CDR2 ANQGSEA. The authors prepared UMI-labeled TRB cDNA libraries by 5' RACE. From its re-call of the 5' RACE reads, TCRdb lists each CDR3 protein once, without DNA. In all, the sample yields 130,000 or so distinct CDR3 sequences. The sequence was collected from a human donor in good health. Some clones in this sample may be carry-over from other donors' samples. The chain has TRBV29-1 and TRBJ2-7. Input material: naive CXCR3- CD8+ T cells from blood. Subset described: CD45RO-CCR7+CD27+CD95- naive CD8+ T cells lacking CXCR3 (TNR3-). This CDR3 reads CSVSDSSYEQYF.